A selection of T cell receptor beta chains follows, all from one sample in a study of blood T cell dynamics during melanoma immunotherapy. Measured with immunoSEQ multiplex PCR; TCRdb has only the in-frame clones, and not every one. The table includes 25,000 to 30,000 clones, around 80% detected once. The sample was blood, taken from a patient treated with checkpoint blockade. The receptors were sampled from a human donor with melanoma. Each CDR3 is given with its conserved first and last residue. Each record gives: D gene, clone size, J gene, V gene, CDR3 protein, CDR3 DNA. A D gene is named only where the DNA matches it firmly. The size entry is marked missing in some rows and otherwise reads once, few, many or a size class.

>-|-|TRBJ2-6|TRBV5-1
CASSLAYTGANVLTF
TGCGCCAGCAGCTTGGCCTACACTGGGGCCAACGTCCTGACTTTC
>-|once|TRBJ1-1|TRBV6-6
CASSITRGEAFF
TGTGCCAGCAGCATTACAAGGGGTGAAGCTTTCTTT
>TRBD2|-|TRBJ2-1|TRBV7-8
CASSWRETSFF
TGTGCCAGCAGCTGGCGGGAGACGAGTTTCTTC
>TRBD2|-|TRBJ2-5|TRBV7-2
CASSLAQAGPRGGETQYF
TGTGCCAGCAGCTTAGCGCAAGCGGGGCCCCGCGGAGGCGAGACCCAGTACTTC
>TRBD2|-|TRBJ2-7|TRBV30
CAWSALRASGISYEQYF
TGTGCCTGGAGCGCCCTCCGGGCTAGCGGGATTTCCTACGAGCAGTACTTC
>TRBD2|-|TRBJ2-5|TRBV4-1
CASSQGIAGGETQYF
TGCGCCAGCAGCCAGGGGATAGCGGGAGGGGAGACCCAGTACTTC
>-|-|TRBJ2-7|TRBV9
CASSVTAVGGYEQYF
TGTGCCAGCAGCGTAACGGCGGTGGGAGGTTACGAGCAGTACTTC
>TRBD1|-|TRBJ2-2|TRBV7-8
CASSRRDRGTGELFF
TGTGCCAGCAGCCGCCGGGACAGGGGGACCGGGGAGCTGTTTTTT
>TRBD2|-|TRBJ2-2|TRBV27
CASSSPSGREWGATGELFF
TGTGCCAGCAGTTCACCTAGCGGGAGAGAGTGGGGTGCCACCGGGGAGCTGTTTTTT
>TRBD1|-|TRBJ1-4|TRBV9
CASSVEGTGGNEKLFF
TGTGCCAGCAGCGTAGAGGGGACAGGGGGTAATGAAAAACTGTTTTTT
>-|-|TRBJ1-1|TRBV9
CASSAREGGPEVEAFF
TGTGCCAGCAGCGCCCGGGAGGGGGGTCCGGAGGTTGAAGCTTTCTTT
>TRBD1|-|TRBJ2-3|TRBV11-2
CASSLQGAQSDTQYF
TGTGCCAGCAGCTTACAGGGGGCGCAGTCAGATACGCAGTATTTT
>TRBD1|-|TRBJ1-2|TRBV6-6
CASSKAGTGNYGYTF
TGTGCCAGCAGTAAGGCCGGGACAGGGAACTATGGCTACACCTTC
>-|-|TRBJ1-2|TRBV5-1
CASSLDGGGYGYTF
TGCGCCAGCAGCTTGGACGGGGGCGGCTATGGCTACACCTTC
>-|-|TRBJ2-7|TRBV11-2
CASSLESGRGEQYF
TGTGCCAGCAGCTTAGAGTCGGGGCGTGGCGAGCAGTACTTC
>-|-|TRBJ1-6|TRBV9
CASSVDPVDSPLHF
TGTGCCAGCAGCGTAGACCCGGTTGATTCACCCCTCCACTTT
>TRBD1|-|TRBJ1-5|TRBV6-5
CASRGTGGNQPQHF
TGTGCCAGCAGGGGGACAGGCGGCAATCAGCCCCAGCATTTT
>-|-|TRBJ1-5|TRBV15
CATGRGDSNQPQHF
TGTGCCACCGGCCGGGGGGATAGCAATCAGCCCCAGCATTTT